Listed below are T cell receptor beta chains from one sample, sequenced in a study of blood T cell repertoires in COVID-19. Clones were read by immunoSEQ multiplex PCR, and TCRdb kept only the in-frame ones, dropping some. This table holds around 60,000 clones, about four fifths found once. Sequencing used peripheral blood. The receptors were sampled from a man aged 55 to 69 with COVID-19, enrolled during active disease. Both conserved end residues are part of each CDR3. The D gene is left open where the match is weak. Expanded clones get a size class; other rows say once, few or many, or leave the size out.

clone_size j_call d_call v_call cdr3_nt cdr3_aa
NA TRBJ1-6 NA TRBV6-5 TGTGCCAGCAGTTACGAGGTAGGGGTATCCTCACCCCTCCACTTT CASSYEVGVSSPLHF
NA TRBJ2-5 TRBD1 TRBV9 TGTGCCAGCAGCGTAGCGGGACAGGGGGAGACCCAGTACTTC CASSVAGQGETQYF
NA TRBJ2-2 NA TRBV5-1 TGCGCCAGCAGCTTTCGGAGGGATCAGGGGGAGCTGTTTTTT CASSFRRDQGELFF
NA TRBJ1-5 TRBD1 TRBV28 TGTGCCAGCAGACTCAGGGGGGGCAATCAGCCCCAGCATTTT CASRLRGGNQPQHF
NA TRBJ2-7 NA TRBV7-6 TGTGCCAGCAGCCCGCTGGAGGGCTCCTACGAGCAGTACTTC CASSPLEGSYEQYF
NA TRBJ1-1 TRBD1 TRBV9 TGTGCCAGCAGCTACCAGGGGGCGCAGGGTACTGAAGCTTTCTTT CASSYQGAQGTEAFF
NA TRBJ2-2 NA TRBV5-5 TGTGCCAGCAGCCAGGGTGGGGCCGGGGAGCTGTTTTTT CASSQGGAGELFF
NA TRBJ1-1 NA TRBV5-1 TGCGCCAGCAGCTTAGGAGACACTGAAGCTTTCTTT CASSLGDTEAFF
NA TRBJ2-5 NA TRBV6-5 TGTGCCAGCGGGCGGGGTTCCGCAGAGACCCAGTACTTC CASGRGSAETQYF
NA TRBJ2-3 NA TRBV30 TGTGCCTGGAGCCTCTATCCAGATACGCAGTATTTT CAWSLYPDTQYF
NA TRBJ1-1 NA TRBV7-2 TGTGCCAGCAGCCCATACACTGAAGCTTTCTTT CASSPYTEAFF
NA TRBJ2-1 TRBD2 TRBV5-4 TGTGCCAGCAGCTCAAAGAGGACTAGCGGGAGAACCTACAATGAGCAGTTCTTC CASSSKRTSGRTYNEQFF
NA TRBJ1-2 NA TRBV24-1 TGTGCCACTCGTTCTCACTATGGCTACACCTTC CATRSHYGYTF
NA TRBJ1-6 NA TRBV3-1/TRBV3-2 TGTGCCAGCAGCCAAGATTATCCTAATTCACCCCTCCACTTT CASSQDYPNSPLHF
NA TRBJ2-1 TRBD1 TRBV24-1 TGTGCCACCAGTGACTCGACAGGGGGCACATACAATGAGCAGTTCTTC CATSDSTGGTYNEQFF
NA TRBJ1-4 TRBD1 TRBV18 TGTGCCAGCTCTCCGACAGGGAATGAAAAACTGTTTTTT CASSPTGNEKLFF
NA TRBJ1-5 NA TRBV24-1 TGTGCCACCAGTGATCGAACAAATCAGCCCCAGCATTTT CATSDRTNQPQHF
NA TRBJ2-2 NA TRBV9 TGTGCCAGCAGCGCCGACTCAGGGTTGACCGGGGAGCTGTTTTTT CASSADSGLTGELFF
few TRBJ2-5 NA TRBV7-3 TGTGCCAGCAGCTCACCAGGCGTGGGTCAAGAGACCCAGTACTTC CASSSPGVGQETQYF
NA TRBJ1-4 NA TRBV30 TGTGCCTGGAGTGTACTTGTAGGAGGTGAAAAACTGTTTTTT CAWSVLVGGEKLFF
once TRBJ1-2 NA TRBV28 TGTGCCAGCAGAACCGGGACTATCCATGGCTACACCTTC CASRTGTIHGYTF
NA TRBJ2-5 TRBD1 TRBV7-3 TGTGCCACTTCGAGGGGGCAGGGGCACGAGACCCAGTACTTC CATSRGQGHETQYF
NA TRBJ2-2 TRBD2 TRBV6-5 TGTGCCAGCAGTTACCGGACTAGCCCCACCGGGGAGCTGTTTTTT CASSYRTSPTGELFF
once TRBJ1-1 NA TRBV12-3/TRBV12-4 TGTGCCAGCAGTTTCGCAGGGATCGGTGAAGCTTTCTTT CASSFAGIGEAFF
NA TRBJ2-3 TRBD1 TRBV29-1 TGCAGCGTCGGGACAGGGGAGTATACGCAGTATTTT CSVGTGEYTQYF
NA TRBJ1-5 NA TRBV28 TGTGCCAGCACACCTTCGCGGGGGCACGGCAATCAGCCCCAGCATTTT CASTPSRGHGNQPQHF
once TRBJ1-6 NA TRBV12-5 TGTGCTAGTGGGACAGGAAATTCACCCCTCCACTTT CASGTGNSPLHF
NA TRBJ1-2 NA TRBV19 TGTGCCAGTAGTGACCTTCAGGGGATCTATGGCTACACCTTC CASSDLQGIYGYTF
NA TRBJ2-3 TRBD1 TRBV2 TGTGCCAGCAGTGAGGACAGGGGTTTGAATACGCAGTATTTT CASSEDRGLNTQYF
NA TRBJ1-2 NA TRBV18 TGTGCCAGCTCACCACCGTGGGGGGTAGAAGACTATGGCTACACCTTC CASSPPWGVEDYGYTF
NA TRBJ1-4 TRBD1 TRBV29-1 TGCAGCGTTGTCACAGGGGAGGAACTGTTTTTT CSVVTGEELFF
once TRBJ2-2 NA TRBV5-1 TGCGCCAGCAGCTTGGCTCTCCAGGCCACCGGGGAGCTGTTTTTT CASSLALQATGELFF
NA TRBJ1-1 NA TRBV6-5 TGTGCCAGCAGTTACAGGCAGGCACCGAACACTGAAGCTTTCTTT CASSYRQAPNTEAFF
NA TRBJ1-5 NA TRBV3-1/TRBV3-2 TGTGCCAGCAGCCAAGCAAACGAACAGGGAAATCAGCCCCAGCATTTT CASSQANEQGNQPQHF
NA TRBJ2-4 TRBD1 TRBV19 TGTGCCAGTAGTACGAGGGGACAGGGCACCTTGATGGCCAAAAACATTCAGTACTTC CASSTRGQGTLMAKNIQYF
NA TRBJ1-4 NA TRBV12-3/TRBV12-4 TGTGCCAGCAGTTTAGGAGGGTTTGAAAAACTGTTTTTT CASSLGGFEKLFF
NA TRBJ1-1 NA TRBV5-5 TGTGCCAGCAGCTTGACAGGAACGGACACTGAAGCTTTCTTT CASSLTGTDTEAFF